This T cell receptor (beta chain) was identified during a study of Graves' ophthalmopathy and Graves' hyperthyroidism. On the study more broadly: Over 18 months of follow-up, stable hyperthyroidism required that no ophthalmopathy appear. Overall study results and limits: Classification of ophthalmopathy versus stable hyperthyroidism by a 13-signature model yielded around 91% sensitivity and about 83% specificity.

This clonotype appeared many times. Its antigen is unknown. Recruitment covered hyperthyroidism patients aged 18 to 65 whose new diagnosis was of under 2 months' duration. Per the germline V gene, CDR1 is SGHRS and CDR2 is YFSETQ. V gave up 4 bases and J gave up 5 bases, with 12 bases separating them. The CDR3 length is 14 residues. Investigators amplified TCR beta CDR3 regions from RNA transcripts. After a first-round RT-PCR with HTBI primers, a second-round multiplex PCR was run. TCRdb re-called the multiplex PCR reads with MiXCR, one entry per CDR3 protein. The sample has around 1,000,000 distinct CDR3 sequences, less than 45% seen once.

Specimen: peripheral blood or thyroid tissue (not recorded which). This TCR came from an adult man with Graves' hyperthyroidism. V usage is TRBV5-1 and J usage is TRBJ1-4, with D uncertain. The CDR3 DNA is TGCGCCAGCAGCCTACAGACCGAGAATGAAAAACTGTTTTTT. Translated: CASSLQTENEKLFF.